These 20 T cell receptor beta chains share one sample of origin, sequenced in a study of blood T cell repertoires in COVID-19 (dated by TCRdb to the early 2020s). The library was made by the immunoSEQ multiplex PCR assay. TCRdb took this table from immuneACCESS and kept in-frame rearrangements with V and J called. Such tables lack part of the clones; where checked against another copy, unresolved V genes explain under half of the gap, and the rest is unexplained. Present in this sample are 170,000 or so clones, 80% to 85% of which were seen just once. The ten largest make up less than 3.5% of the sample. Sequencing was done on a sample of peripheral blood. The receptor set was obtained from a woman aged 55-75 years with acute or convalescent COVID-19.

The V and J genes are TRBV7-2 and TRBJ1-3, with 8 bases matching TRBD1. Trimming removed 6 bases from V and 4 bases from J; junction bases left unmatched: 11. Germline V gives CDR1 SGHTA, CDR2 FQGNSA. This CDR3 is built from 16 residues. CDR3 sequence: CASRQSQGAAGNTIYF. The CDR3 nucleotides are TGTGCCAGCAGACAGAGTCAGGGGGCAGCGGGAAACACCATATATTTT.

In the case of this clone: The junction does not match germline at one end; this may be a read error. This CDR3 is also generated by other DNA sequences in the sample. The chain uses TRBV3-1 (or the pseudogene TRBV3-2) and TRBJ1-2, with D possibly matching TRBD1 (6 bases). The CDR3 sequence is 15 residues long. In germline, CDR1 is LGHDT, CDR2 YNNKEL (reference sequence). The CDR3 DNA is TGTGCCAGCAGTCAAGCCGGGCAGGGGAACTATGGCTACACCTTC. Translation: CASSQAGQGNYGYTF.

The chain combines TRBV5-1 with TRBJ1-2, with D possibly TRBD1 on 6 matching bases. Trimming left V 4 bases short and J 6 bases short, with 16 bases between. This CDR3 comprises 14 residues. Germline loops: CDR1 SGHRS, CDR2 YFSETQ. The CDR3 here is CASSLLGAGDGYTF. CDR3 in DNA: TGCGCCAGCAGCCTGCTGGGGGCTGGGGATGGCTACACCTTC. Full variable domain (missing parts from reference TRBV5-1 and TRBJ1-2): KAGVTQTPRYLIKTRGQQVTLSCSPISGHRSVSWYQQTPGQGLQFLFEYFSETQRNKGNFPGRFSGRQFSNSRSEMNVSTLELGDSALYLCASSLLGAGDGYTFGSGTRLTVV.

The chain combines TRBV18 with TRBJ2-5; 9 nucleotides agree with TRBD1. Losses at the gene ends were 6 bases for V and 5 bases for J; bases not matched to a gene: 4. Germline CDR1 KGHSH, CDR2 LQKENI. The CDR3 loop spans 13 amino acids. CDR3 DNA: TGTGCCAGCTCTGTCGGACAGGGGGAGACCCAGTACTTC. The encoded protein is CASSVGQGETQYF.

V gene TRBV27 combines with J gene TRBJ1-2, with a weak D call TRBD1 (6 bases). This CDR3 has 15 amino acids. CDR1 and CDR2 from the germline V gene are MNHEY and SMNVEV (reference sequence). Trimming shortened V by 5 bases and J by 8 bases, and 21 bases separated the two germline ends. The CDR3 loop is CASSRDRYRDNGYTF. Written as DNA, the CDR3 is TGTGCCAGCAGTCGAGACCGCTACCGGGACAACGGCTACACCTTC.

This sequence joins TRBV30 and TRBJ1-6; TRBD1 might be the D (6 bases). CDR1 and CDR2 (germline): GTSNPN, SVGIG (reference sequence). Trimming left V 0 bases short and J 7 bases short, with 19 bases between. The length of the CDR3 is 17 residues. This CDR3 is CAWSVRRGGRQNSPLHF. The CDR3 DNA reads TGTGCCTGGAGTGTACGGAGGGGGGGGCGGCAAAATTCACCCCTCCACTTT.

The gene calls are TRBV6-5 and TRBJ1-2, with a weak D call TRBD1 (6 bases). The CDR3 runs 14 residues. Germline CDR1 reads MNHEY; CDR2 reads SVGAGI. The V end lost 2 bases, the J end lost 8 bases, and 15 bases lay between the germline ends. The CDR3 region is CASSYGTGRQGYTF. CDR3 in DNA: TGTGCCAGCAGTTACGGAACAGGGCGTCAAGGCTACACCTTC.

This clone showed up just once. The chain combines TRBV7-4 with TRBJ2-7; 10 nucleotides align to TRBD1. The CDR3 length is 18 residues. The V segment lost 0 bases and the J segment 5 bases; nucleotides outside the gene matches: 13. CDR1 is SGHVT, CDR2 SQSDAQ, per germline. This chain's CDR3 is CASSLAGSRDRGLHEQYF. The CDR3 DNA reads TGTGCCAGCAGCTTAGCAGGATCCCGGGACAGGGGTCTCCACGAGCAGTACTTC.

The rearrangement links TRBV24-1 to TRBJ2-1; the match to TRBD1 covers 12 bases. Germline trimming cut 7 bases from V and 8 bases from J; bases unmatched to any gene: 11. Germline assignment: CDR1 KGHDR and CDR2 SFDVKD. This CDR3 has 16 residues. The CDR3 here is CATSGKGDRGLDEQFF. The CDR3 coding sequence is TGTGCCACCAGCGGAAAGGGGGACAGGGGGCTCGATGAGCAGTTCTTC.

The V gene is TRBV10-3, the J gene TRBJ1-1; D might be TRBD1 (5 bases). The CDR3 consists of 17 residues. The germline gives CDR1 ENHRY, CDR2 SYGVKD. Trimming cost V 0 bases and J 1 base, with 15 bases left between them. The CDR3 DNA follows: TGTGCCATCAGTGAGTCGAGCTCAAATAGGGGGAACACTGAAGCTTTCTTT. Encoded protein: CAISESSSNRGNTEAFF.

The CDR3 region has the DNA TGTGCCTGGAGAGGCTCGGGTAGGGGCTACGAGCAGTACTTC. Its translation is CAWRGSGRGYEQYF. The V call is TRBV30, the J call TRBJ2-7, with D tentatively TRBD1 (5 bases). The V gene lost 3 bases and the J gene lost 3 bases, with 15 bases spanning the gap. Germline V gives CDR1 GTSNPN, CDR2 SVGIG (reference sequence). This CDR3 is built from 14 residues.

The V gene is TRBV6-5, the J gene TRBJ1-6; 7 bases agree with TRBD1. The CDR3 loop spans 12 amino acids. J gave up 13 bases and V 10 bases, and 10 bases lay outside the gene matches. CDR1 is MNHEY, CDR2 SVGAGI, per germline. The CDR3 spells CAIQTGTRPLHF. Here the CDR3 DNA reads TGTGCCATTCAGACAGGGACGAGGCCCCTCCACTTT.

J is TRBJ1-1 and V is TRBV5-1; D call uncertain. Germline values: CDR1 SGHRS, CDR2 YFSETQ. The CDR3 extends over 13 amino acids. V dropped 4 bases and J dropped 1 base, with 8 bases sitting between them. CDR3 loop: CASSPTQNTEAFF. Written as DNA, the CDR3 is TGCGCCAGCAGCCCGACACAGAACACTGAAGCTTTCTTT.

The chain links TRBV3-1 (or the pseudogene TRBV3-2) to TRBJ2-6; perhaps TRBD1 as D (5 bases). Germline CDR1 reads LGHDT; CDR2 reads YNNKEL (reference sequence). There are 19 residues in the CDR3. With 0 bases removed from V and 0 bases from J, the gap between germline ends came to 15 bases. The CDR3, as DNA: TGTGCCAGCAGCCAAGATCGGTGGACATTATTCTCTGGGGCCAACGTCCTGACTTTC. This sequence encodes CASSQDRWTLFSGANVLTF.

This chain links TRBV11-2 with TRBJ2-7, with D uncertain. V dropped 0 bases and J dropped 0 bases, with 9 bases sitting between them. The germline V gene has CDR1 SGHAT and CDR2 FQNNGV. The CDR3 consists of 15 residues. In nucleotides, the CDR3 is TGTGCCAGCAGCTTAGATCGAGTTAGCTCCTACGAGCAGTACTTC. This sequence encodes CASSLDRVSSYEQYF.

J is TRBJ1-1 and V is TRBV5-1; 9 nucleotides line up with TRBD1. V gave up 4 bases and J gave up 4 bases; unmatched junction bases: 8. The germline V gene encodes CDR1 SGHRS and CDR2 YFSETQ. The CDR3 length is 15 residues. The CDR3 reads CASSTIGQGSTEAFF. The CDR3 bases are TGCGCCAGCAGCACCATCGGACAGGGGAGCACTGAAGCTTTCTTT.

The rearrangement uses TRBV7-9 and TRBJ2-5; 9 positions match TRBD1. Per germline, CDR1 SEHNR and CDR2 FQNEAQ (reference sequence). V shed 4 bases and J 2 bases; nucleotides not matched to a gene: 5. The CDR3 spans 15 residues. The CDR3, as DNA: TGTGCCAGCAGCTCGGGACAGGGAATTCAAGAGACCCAGTACTTC. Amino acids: CASSSGQGIQETQYF.

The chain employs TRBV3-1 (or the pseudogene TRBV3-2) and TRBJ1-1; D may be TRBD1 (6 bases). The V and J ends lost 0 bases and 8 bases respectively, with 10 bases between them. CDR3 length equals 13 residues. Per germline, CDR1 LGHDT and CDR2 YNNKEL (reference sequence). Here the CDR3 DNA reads TGTGCCAGCAGCCAAGATTGGGGGCTAGAAGCTTTCTTT. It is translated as CASSQDWGLEAFF.

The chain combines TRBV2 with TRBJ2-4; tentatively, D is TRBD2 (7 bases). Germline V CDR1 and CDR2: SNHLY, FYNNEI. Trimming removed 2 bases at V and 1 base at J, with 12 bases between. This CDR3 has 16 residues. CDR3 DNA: TGTGCCAGCAGTGAAATTGGGGGGGCGGCCAAAAACATTCAGTACTTC. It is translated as CASSEIGGAAKNIQYF.

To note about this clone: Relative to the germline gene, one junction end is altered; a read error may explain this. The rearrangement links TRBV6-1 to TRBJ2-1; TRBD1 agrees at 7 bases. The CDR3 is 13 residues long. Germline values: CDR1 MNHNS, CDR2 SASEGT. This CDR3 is CTSSDYRGDEQFF. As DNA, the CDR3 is TGTACCAGCAGTGATTACAGGGGAGATGAGCAGTTCTTC.